A single sample gave rise to the 22 T cell receptor beta chains below, sequenced in a study of early T cells in non-severe SARS-CoV-2 infection. MiXCR was run by TCRdb on the 5' RACE reads, yielding one entry per CDR3 protein. The top ten clones hold around 6.3% of a sample with 56,000 or so distinct CDR3 sequences, more than 9% of them seen once. The sequenced sample was whole blood. The origin of the receptors is an adult who was a healthcare worker with PCR-confirmed SARS-CoV-2 infection or an uninfected control (not recorded which).

A few counts support this clonotype. The rearrangement uses TRBV29-1 and TRBJ1-1; D remains ambiguous. Germline V CDR1 and CDR2: SQVTM, ANQGSEA. This CDR3 is built from 11 residues. V was shortened by 4 bases and J by 8 bases, with 11 bases between the two germline ends. The CDR3 sequence: CSVVPSVEAFF. The CDR3, as DNA: TGCAGCGTTGTGCCCAGCGTAGAAGCTTTCTTT.

This clonotype was detected ten times or more. The V gene is TRBV7-8, the J gene TRBJ2-1, with 11 bases matching TRBD2. CDR3 length: 19 residues. V lost 3 bases and J lost 6; bases outside the gene matches: 16. Germline CDR1 and CDR2: SGHVS and FQNEAQ. The CDR3 DNA follows: TGTGCCAGCAGCTTCCGAATTGGGACTAGCGGCGCCTCGCCCAATGAGCAGTTCTTC. Translated: CASSFRIGTSGASPNEQFF.

This clonotype was recorded many times. The chain is built from TRBV7-3 and TRBJ2-2, with 8 bases matching TRBD2. Germline trimming cut 4 bases from V and 6 bases from J; bases unmatched to any gene: 16. Germline V gene sequence: CDR1 SGHTA, CDR2 FQGTGA. The CDR3 totals 18 residues. CDR3 nucleotides: TGTGCCAGCAGCTACTTTCCGACTAGCGAGACTTCAGCCGGGGAGCTGTTTTTT. This gives the protein CASSYFPTSETSAGELFF.

J is TRBJ2-3 and V is TRBV18, with a possible D match to TRBD1 (6 bases). V dropped 1 base and J dropped 1 base, with 12 bases sitting between them. The CDR3 consists of 16 residues. CDR1 KGHSH and CDR2 LQKENI come from the germline V gene. The CDR3 spells CASSPLLAGGTDTQYF. CDR3 DNA sequence: TGTGCCAGCTCACCACTGTTGGCAGGGGGCACAGATACGCAGTATTTT. The variable domain in full, with the rest retrieved from reference TRBV18 and TRBJ2-3, is NAGVMQNPRHLVRRRGQEARLRCSPMKGHSHVYWYRQLPEEGLKFMVYLQKENIIDESGMPKERFSAEFPKEGPSILRIQQVVRGDSAAYFCASSPLLAGGTDTQYFGPGTRLTVL.

This clonotype was detected only a few times. The V gene is TRBV28, the J gene TRBJ1-3, with D hard to call. The germline CDR1 and CDR2 sequences are MDHEN and SYDVKM. Trimming cost V 6 bases and J 0 bases, with 9 bases left between them. This CDR3 region has 14 residues. CDR3 loop: CASRISNSGNTIYF. The CDR3 DNA reads as TGTGCCAGCAGAATCTCCAACTCTGGAAACACCATATATTTT.

The sample holds many counts of this clonotype. This chain connects TRBV20-1 to TRBJ2-3; 10 positions agree with TRBD2. J gave up 4 bases and V 0 bases, and 10 bases lay outside the gene matches. CDR1 and CDR2 (germline): DFQATT, SNEGSKA (reference sequence). There are 17 residues in the CDR3. The CDR3 loop reads CSARDGAQREGADTQYF. In nucleotides, the CDR3 is TGCAGTGCTAGAGATGGAGCCCAGCGGGAGGGCGCAGATACGCAGTATTTT.

This clonotype was picked up many times. For the CDR3, the DNA is TGTGCCAGCAGCGACAGATATAATGAAAAACTGTTTTTT. Its protein is CASSDRYNEKLFF. This chain links TRBV5-8 with TRBJ1-4, with D tentatively TRBD1 (5 bases). CDR1 SGHTS and CDR2 YDEGEE come from the germline V gene. V dropped 4 bases and J dropped 4 bases, with 8 bases sitting between them. This CDR3 comprises 13 residues. The variable domain in full, with the rest retrieved from reference TRBV5-8 and TRBJ1-4, is EAGVTQSPTHLIKTRGQQATLRCSPISGHTSVYWYQQALGLGLQFLLWYDEGEERNRGNFPPRFSGRQFPNYSSELNVNALELEDSALYLCASSDRYNEKLFFGSGTQLSVL.

The V and J genes are TRBV19 and TRBJ2-7; TRBD1 matches 8 bases. CDR1 and CDR2 (germline): LNHDA, SQIVND (reference sequence). The CDR3 is made up of 14 amino acids. V shed 3 bases and J 2 bases; nucleotides not matched to a gene: 3. CDR3 in amino acids: CASSIPDRAYEQYF. CDR3 sequence (DNA): TGTGCCAGTAGTATCCCGGACAGGGCCTACGAGCAGTACTTC.

V usage is TRBV7-2 and J usage is TRBJ1-5; TRBD1 might be the D (6 bases). Germline CDR1 and CDR2: SGHTA and FQGNSA. The CDR3 length is 16 residues. V was trimmed by 5 bases and J by 0 bases, leaving 14 bases between them. CDR3: CASSPYGDNSNQPQHF. In DNA, the CDR3 is TGTGCCAGCAGCCCATATGGGGACAATAGCAATCAGCCCCAGCATTTT. Full variable domain (missing parts from reference TRBV7-2 and TRBJ1-5): GAGVSQSPSNKVTEKGKDVELRCDPISGHTALYWYRQSLGQGLEFLIYFQGNSAPDKSGLPSDRFSAERTGGSVSTLTIQRTQQEDSAVYLCASSPYGDNSNQPQHFGDGTRLSIL.

This clonotype was counted ten times or more. This sequence joins TRBV11-2 and TRBJ2-1; 7 nucleotides line up with TRBD2. Trimming removed 4 bases from V and 5 bases from J; junction bases left unmatched: 2. The CDR3 is 13 residues long. CDR1 is SGHAT, CDR2 FQNNGV, per germline. The CDR3 DNA sequence: TGTGCCAGCAGCTGGACTAGTGACAATGAGCAGTTCTTC. It yields the protein CASSWTSDNEQFF.

This clonotype was counted between two and nine times. The rearrangement joins TRBV14 to TRBJ2-1; 8 nucleotides agree with TRBD2. Trimming took 0 bases from V and 4 from J; bases not matched to a gene: 5. CDR1 and CDR2 (germline): SGHDN, FVKESK. This CDR3 has 16 residues. The CDR3 region is CASSQERGRIYNEQFF. DNA for the CDR3: TGTGCCAGCAGCCAAGAGCGCGGGAGGATTTACAATGAGCAGTTCTTC. The full variable domain, completed using reference TRBV14 and TRBJ2-1, is EAGVTQFPSHSVIEKGQTVTLRCDPISGHDNLYWYRRVMGKEIKFLLHFVKESKQDESGMPNNRFLAERTGGTYSTLKVQPAELEDSGVYFCASSQERGRIYNEQFFGPGTRLTVL.

This clonotype was found many times. The chain carries TRBV2 and TRBJ2-2; D not certain. This CDR3 is built from 14 residues. V was shortened by 7 bases and J by 0 bases, with 9 bases between the two germline ends. In germline, CDR1 is SNHLY, CDR2 FYNNEI. The CDR3 spells CASTGHANTGELFF. In nucleotides, the CDR3 is TGTGCCAGCACGGGCCACGCGAACACCGGGGAGCTGTTTTTT.

This clonotype was counted between two and nine times. The V gene is TRBV5-1, the J gene TRBJ1-2; D perhaps matches TRBD1 (5 bases). The CDR3 has 15 amino acids. V dropped 4 bases and J dropped 3 bases, with 16 bases sitting between them. Germline CDR1 is SGHRS and CDR2 is YFSETQ. The CDR3 sequence is CASSSTGRSDYGYTF. CDR3 coding DNA: TGCGCCAGCAGCAGCACAGGCCGTAGTGACTATGGCTACACCTTC.

This clonotype was observed a handful of times. The chain has TRBV10-3 and TRBJ2-7; TRBD1 matches 9 bases. The germline V gene has CDR1 ENHRY and CDR2 SYGVKD. The CDR3 extends over 18 amino acids. The ends lost 6 bases at V and 2 bases at J; junction bases unmatched: 17. The CDR3 region has the DNA TGTGCCATCAGGGATCCGGGACAGGGAAAATTTCGGCCCTACGAGCAGTACTTC. It is translated as CAIRDPGQGKFRPYEQYF.

The rearrangement uses TRBV7-8 and TRBJ2-2; TRBD1 might be the D (6 bases). Trimming removed 5 bases at V and 3 bases at J, with 13 bases between. Germline CDR1 is SGHVS and CDR2 is FQNEAQ. This CDR3 comprises 15 residues. The DNA for the CDR3 is TGTGCCAGCAGCAAGTCAACAGGGTACACCGGGGAGCTGTTTTTT. It encodes CASSKSTGYTGELFF.

There are many counts of this clonotype. CDR3 residues: CASSLDRVNYEQYF. For the CDR3, the DNA is TGTGCCAGCAGCTTAGACCGGGTAAATTACGAGCAGTACTTC. The rearrangement joins TRBV11-2 to TRBJ2-7; the D is unclear. Trimming removed 0 bases from V and 4 bases from J, with 10 bases in between. The CDR3 covers 14 residues. CDR1 is SGHAT and CDR2 is FQNNGV in the germline V gene.

A few counts support this clonotype. The rearrangement joins TRBV28 to TRBJ2-5, with 10 bases identical to TRBD2. This CDR3 contains 16 residues. The V and J ends lost 5 bases and 4 bases, in that order; junction bases with no gene match: 10. The germline V gene has CDR1 MDHEN and CDR2 SYDVKM. The CDR3 protein is CASSDPAGGPGETQYF. The CDR3 region has the DNA TGTGCCAGCAGTGACCCAGCGGGAGGGCCGGGAGAGACCCAGTACTTC.

The chain is built from TRBV20-1 and TRBJ2-1; tentatively, D is TRBD2 (6 bases). Germline V gene sequence: CDR1 DFQATT, CDR2 SNEGSKA (reference sequence). CDR3 size: 15 residues. CDR3 in amino acids: CSVSPDGSSYNEQFF. For the CDR3, the DNA is TGCAGCGTCAGCCCGGACGGGAGCTCCTACAATGAGCAGTTCTTC.

A few counts support this clonotype. The chain links TRBV20-1 to TRBJ1-5; D may be TRBD1 (6 bases). The CDR3 consists of 14 residues. CDR1 and CDR2 from the germline V gene are DFQATT and SNEGSKA (reference sequence). V gave up 3 bases and J gave up 5 bases, with 14 bases separating them. CDR3: CSARDGGAYQPQHF. CDR3 nucleotide sequence: TGCAGTGCTAGGGACGGGGGGGCCTATCAGCCCCAGCATTTT.

This clonotype has a count of ten or more. The genes are TRBV18 and TRBJ1-1, with TRBD1 as a possible D gene (6 bases). V was shortened by 3 bases and J by 5 bases, with 22 bases between the two germline ends. The CDR3 is 17 amino acids. Per germline, CDR1 KGHSH and CDR2 LQKENI. CDR3 sequence: CASSPQQGKFVMTEAFF. The CDR3 bases are TGTGCCAGCTCACCCCAACAGGGAAAGTTCGTTATGACTGAAGCTTTCTTT.

This clonotype appeared many times. This chain joins TRBV19 and TRBJ2-3; the D is unclear. Looked up from germline, CDR1 is LNHDA and CDR2 is SQIVND (reference sequence). CDR3 length: 14 amino acids. The germline V and J ends were trimmed by 7 bases and 6 bases, with 17 bases remaining between them. The CDR3 DNA follows: TGTGCCAGTAATCGGGCGGCACTCCAGGATACGCAGTATTTT. Translation: CASNRAALQDTQYF.

This chain connects TRBV24-1 to TRBJ2-5; D unclear. Germline V lookup: CDR1 KGHDR, CDR2 SFDVKD. V was shortened by 5 bases and J by 2 bases, with 5 bases between the two germline ends. CDR3 length equals 12 residues. For the CDR3, the DNA is TGTGCCACCAGTGGAGCGCAAGAGACCCAGTACTTC. Amino acids: CATSGAQETQYF.